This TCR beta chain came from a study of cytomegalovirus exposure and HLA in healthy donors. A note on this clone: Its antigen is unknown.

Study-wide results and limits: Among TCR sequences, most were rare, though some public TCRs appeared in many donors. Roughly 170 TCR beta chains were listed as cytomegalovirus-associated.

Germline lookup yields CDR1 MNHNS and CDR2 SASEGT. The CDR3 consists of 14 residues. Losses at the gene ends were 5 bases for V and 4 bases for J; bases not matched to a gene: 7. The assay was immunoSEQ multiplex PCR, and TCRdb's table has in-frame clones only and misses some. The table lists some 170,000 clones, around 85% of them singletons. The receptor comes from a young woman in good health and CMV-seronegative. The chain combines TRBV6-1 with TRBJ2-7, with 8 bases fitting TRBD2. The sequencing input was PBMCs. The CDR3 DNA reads TGTGCCAGCAGTTCCGGGACTAGGGGGTACGAGCAGTACTTC. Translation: CASSSGTRGYEQYF.